This is a list of T cell receptor beta chains from one sample in a study of breast tumors, draining lymph nodes, adjacent tissues. TCRdb reprocessed the multiplex PCR reads via MiXCR and lists one record per CDR3 protein. The sample consists of around 150,000 distinct CDR3 sequences, about 33% of them appearing once. The sequenced material came from axillary lymph node tissue. These receptor sequences come from a female donor with breast cancer. Some clones in this sample may be carry-over from other donors' samples. Each CDR3 is given with its conserved first and last residue. A D gene is named only where the DNA matches it firmly. Clone size, where shown, is once, few, many, or a class for clones that have expanded.

cdr3_nt cdr3_aa d_call j_call v_call cdr3_length clone_size
TGTGCCAGCAGTTACTGGGGGGGTCGTTACAATGAGCAGTTCTTC CASSYWGGRYNEQFF TRBD2 TRBJ2-1 TRBV6-2/TRBV6-3 15 few
TGTGCCACCAGTGACCCCAGACAGGGGTTTGGCTACACCTTC CATSDPRQGFGYTF TRBD1 TRBJ1-2 TRBV24-1 14 .
TGTGCCAGCAGTGAATATGGCCGAAAGGGGGGCGAGCATGAAAAACTGTTTTTT CASSEYGRKGGEHEKLFF . TRBJ1-4 TRBV25-1 18 many
TGCAGTGCTCCCCGACCGTTATTTAGCGGGGGGCGGACAGATACGCAGTATTTT CSAPRPLFSGGRTDTQYF TRBD2 TRBJ2-3 TRBV20-1 18 many
TGTGCCAGCAGCTTAGGGCAGAACAATGAGCAGTTCTTC CASSLGQNNEQFF . TRBJ2-1 TRBV7-3 13 many
TGTGCCAGTACCCCCTTCGTGTCGCCTACCCCGCTGTCACCCCTCCACTTT CASTPFVSPTPLSPLHF . TRBJ1-6 TRBV19 17 .
TGTGCCTGGACCCGTCGGACACAGGGGCCCCTCCACTTT CAWTRRTQGPLHF TRBD1 TRBJ1-6 TRBV30 13 many
TGTGCCAGTACGACAGGGCACACCGGGGAGCTGTTTTTT CASTTGHTGELFF TRBD1 TRBJ2-2 TRBV6-1 13 few
TGTGCCAGCAGTGAATCAGACTTAAGCTCTGGAAACACCATATATTTT CASSESDLSSGNTIYF . TRBJ1-3 TRBV25-1 16 many
TGCAGTGCTAGGGCTAGCGGGGAGGGTTACAATGAGCAGTTCTTC CSARASGEGYNEQFF TRBD2 TRBJ2-1 TRBV20-1 15 .
TGTGCCAGCAGCTTGAATGGGTTTTCTGACGATGAGCAGTTCTTC CASSLNGFSDDEQFF . TRBJ2-1 TRBV11-3 15 many
TGTGCCAGCAGCTTGGATCCGAGAGCAACTAATGAAAAACTGTTTTTT CASSLDPRATNEKLFF . TRBJ1-4 TRBV5-8 16 .
TGTGCCAGCAGGAAGGACGCGGCGTTGATCTACAATGAGCAGTTCTTC CASRKDAALIYNEQFF . TRBJ2-1 TRBV6-1 16 .
TGTGCCAGCAGCCTACCTGGGCAGGGGGTGGGTTCACCCCTCCACTTT CASSLPGQGVGSPLHF TRBD1 TRBJ1-6 TRBV11-2 16 many
TGCGCCAGCAGCCAAGTGGCACAGAACACTGAAGCTTTCTTT CASSQVAQNTEAFF . TRBJ1-1 TRBV4-3 14 .
TGCGCCAGCAGCTTGGCCAGTGGGAATGAGCAGTTCTTC CASSLASGNEQFF . TRBJ2-1 TRBV5-1 13 many
TGTGCCAGCAGCCACCAGCCAAGGGAGCTGTTTTTT CASSHQPRELFF . TRBJ2-2 TRBV3-1 12 many
TGTGCCACCAGCAGAGACTCGGACTTTGCCAAAAACATTCAGTACTTC CATSRDSDFAKNIQYF . TRBJ2-4 TRBV15 16 many
TGTGCCAGCAGAGGGGGACTAGCGGGGGGAAAGCAGTTCTTC CASRGGLAGGKQFF TRBD2 TRBJ2-1 TRBV7-2 14 .
TGTGCCAGTAGTATAGTGGGGACAGGGGGAGGCTACACCTTC CASSIVGTGGGYTF TRBD1 TRBJ1-2 TRBV19 14 .
TGTGCCATCAGTGAGGGAGGGAGCTCCTATAATTCACCCCTCCACTTT CAISEGGSSYNSPLHF . TRBJ1-6 TRBV10-3 16 many
TGTGCCAGTAGTATCGAGACGAACTATGGCTACACCTTC CASSIETNYGYTF . TRBJ1-2 TRBV19 13 many
TGCGCCAGCAGTGAGGCACGGGGGCCTACCTACAATGAGCAGTTCTTC CASSEARGPTYNEQFF . TRBJ2-1 TRBV10-1 16 .
TGTGCCAGCAGCTTGCAGGACCATCAGCCCCAGCATTTT CASSLQDHQPQHF . TRBJ1-5 TRBV5-5 13 .
TGTGCCAGCAGCGGGGACAGGTTAGGCTCACCCCTCCACTTT CASSGDRLGSPLHF TRBD1 TRBJ1-6 TRBV7-8 14 .
TGTGCCAGCAGAATCAGTAATGGCCACACCTTC CASRISNGHTF . TRBJ1-2 TRBV2 11 .
TGCAGTGCTAGTGATTGGCACTCAGTGGGGGGCTATGGCTACATCTTC CSASDWHSVGGYGYIF . TRBJ1-2 TRBV20-1 16 .
TGTGCCAGTAACCAGGCGGCGAGAACCGGGGAGCTGTTTTTT CASNQAARTGELFF . TRBJ2-2 TRBV2 14 many
TGCGCCAGCAGCCAAGATCGAGGGTTTAGACCCGAGGAGACCCAGTACTTC CASSQDRGFRPEETQYF . TRBJ2-5 TRBV4-3 17 many
TGCAGTGCTAGAGACGGTGCCAGGGCGGGGAACTATGGCTACACCTTC CSARDGARAGNYGYTF . TRBJ1-2 TRBV20-1 16 many
TGTGCCAGCAGCCCCGGACAGGGCAGTGAAAAACTGTTTTTT CASSPGQGSEKLFF TRBD1 TRBJ1-4 TRBV4-2 14 many
TGTGCCAGCAGCTTAGGGGGGACTACGAACACCGGGGAGCTGTTTTTT CASSLGGTTNTGELFF TRBD2 TRBJ2-2 TRBV11-3 16 many
TGTGCCAGCAGTTTCACGACGAGGAATGAGCAGTTCTTC CASSFTTRNEQFF . TRBJ2-1 TRBV28 13 many
TGTGCCAGCAGCCAAGTGGCAGGGGAAGGAGGAAACACCATATATTTT CASSQVAGEGGNTIYF . TRBJ1-3 TRBV4-2 16 many
TGCAGTGCTAGTCTAGGAGCCGGGACTTCGAACACCGGGGAGCTGTTTTTT CSASLGAGTSNTGELFF . TRBJ2-2 TRBV20-1 17 many
TGTGCCAGCTCACCTTACAGGGGGGGGGGAGAATTCTACGAGCAGTACTTC CASSPYRGGGEFYEQYF . TRBJ2-7 TRBV18 17 many
TGTGCCAGCAGCCCAACCGGACGGACCGGGGAGCTGTTTTTT CASSPTGRTGELFF . TRBJ2-2 TRBV9 14 many
TGCAGTGCTCCCCCGGGGAGTAGCGGGGCGGCCAGGGAGACCCAGTACTTC CSAPPGSSGAARETQYF TRBD2 TRBJ2-5 TRBV20-1 17 many
TGTGCCAGCAGCCCACAGGGGGGATATTCACCCCTCCACTTT CASSPQGGYSPLHF TRBD1 TRBJ1-6 TRBV3-1 14 many
TGTGCCAGCAGCTTAGAAGTTGGCACCGGGGAGCTGTTTTTT CASSLEVGTGELFF . TRBJ2-2 TRBV7-9 14 .
TGTGCCAGCAGCTTAGGGGCCTGGGAGACCCAGTACTTC CASSLGAWETQYF . TRBJ2-5 TRBV7-2 13 many
TGTGCCAGCAGCCCCCCGAGCTCCTATAATTCACCCCTCCACTTT CASSPPSSYNSPLHF . TRBJ1-6 TRBV2 15 .
TGCAGTGCTCCCCGCTCTGGCACAGATACGCAGTATTTT CSAPRSGTDTQYF . TRBJ2-3 TRBV20-1 13 many
TGCAGTGCTAGGGCTCACCGGGACAGAAAGCAAGAGACCCAGTACTTC CSARAHRDRKQETQYF TRBD1 TRBJ2-5 TRBV20-1 16 many
TGTGCCAGCAGTTACCTCCAGGGAGGTCAGCCCCAGCATTTT CASSYLQGGQPQHF . TRBJ1-5 TRBV6-2/TRBV6-3 14 many
TGCAGTGCTACGGACGTGATGGCGGTTAAGGGTTCACCCCTCCACTTT CSATDVMAVKGSPLHF . TRBJ1-6 TRBV20-1 16 .
TGTGCCAGCGCGCGGGTAGGGGAGACCCAGTACTTC CASARVGETQYF . TRBJ2-5 TRBV6-5 12 .
TGTGCCAGCAGCCGTCGATTACACACGGAGGAGACCCAGTACTTC CASSRRLHTEETQYF . TRBJ2-5 TRBV5-6 15 .